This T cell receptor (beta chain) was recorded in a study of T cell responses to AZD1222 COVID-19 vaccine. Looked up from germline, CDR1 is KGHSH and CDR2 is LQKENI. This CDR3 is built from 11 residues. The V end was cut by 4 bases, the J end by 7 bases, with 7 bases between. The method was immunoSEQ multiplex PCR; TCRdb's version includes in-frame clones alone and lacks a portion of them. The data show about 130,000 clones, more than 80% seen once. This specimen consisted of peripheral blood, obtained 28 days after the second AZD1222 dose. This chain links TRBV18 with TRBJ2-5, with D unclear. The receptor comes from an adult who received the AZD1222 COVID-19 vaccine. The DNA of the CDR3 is TGTGCCAGCTCACAGCCGGGGACCCAGTACTTC. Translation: CASSQPGTQYF.